This entry lists 18 T cell receptor beta chains sequenced from one sample in a study of blood T cells in healthy people across ages. Sample-barcoded 5' priming and a J-beta primer mix drove a second PCR of 7 to 11 cycles. TCRdb re-called the 5' RACE reads through MiXCR, storing one row per CDR3 protein. The profile shows around 1.5 million distinct CDR3 sequences, 45% to 70% of them singletons. Sample: blood. All receptors come from a man between 18 and 29 years old in good health.

The rearrangement links TRBV5-1 to TRBJ2-5; TRBD2 is a possible D gene (5 bases). The J call may not be correct, given that the DNA end is closer to TRBJ2-7. The CDR3 covers 17 residues. The germline gives CDR1 SGHRS, CDR2 YFSETQ. CDR3 nucleotides: TGCGCCAGCAGCTTGGATTTAAAAGGACTTAATCCCTACGAGCAGTACTTC. It encodes CASSLDLKGLNPYEQYF.

The chain combines TRBV5-6 with TRBJ2-7, with TRBD2 matching over 9 bases. CDR3 size: 16 residues. The J segment lost 1 base and the V segment lost 4 bases, leaving 9 bases of the junction unmatched. The germline V gene encodes CDR1 SGHDT and CDR2 YYEEEE. CDR3 loop: CASSGLAGPSSYEQYF. CDR3 nucleotide sequence: TGTGCCAGCAGCGGGCTAGCGGGACCATCTTCCTACGAGCAGTACTTC.

This chain joins TRBV6-5 and TRBJ2-7; D gene unclear. The CDR3 covers 14 residues. V gave up 0 bases and J gave up 3 bases, with 9 bases separating them. Germline V gene data show CDR1 as MNHEY and CDR2 as SVGAGI. The CDR3 here is CASSYSDSYYEQYF. Here the CDR3 DNA reads TGTGCCAGCAGTTACTCAGATAGCTACTACGAGCAGTACTTC.

Comments on this clonotype: A much larger clone lies a single base off, so this may be a read error. The V call is TRBV12-3 or TRBV12-4, the J call TRBJ2-1, with 10 bases aligning to TRBD2. The trim removed 5 bases at V and 4 bases at J, leaving 2 bases unmatched. This CDR3 contains 14 residues. The CDR3 DNA reads TGTGCCAGCAGTGGACTAGCGGAATACAATGAGCAGTTCTTC. Residues: CASSGLAEYNEQFF.

The CDR3, as DNA: TGTGCCACCAGCAGAGAACCAGACACCGGGGAGCTGTTTTTT. It encodes CATSREPDTGELFF. V gene TRBV15 combines with J gene TRBJ2-2; no firm D call. The CDR3 runs 14 residues. Between the trimmed V and J ends, which lost 0 bases and 3 bases, there was a span of 5 bases. Germline V gives CDR1 LNHNV, CDR2 YYDKDF (reference sequence).

The chain employs TRBV3-1 and TRBJ2-3; unclear D gene. The CDR3 totals 15 residues. Trimming stripped 3 bases from V and 4 bases from J, with 14 bases between. Per germline, CDR1 LGHDT and CDR2 YNNKEL (reference sequence). This CDR3 reads CASSQSPSHADTQYF. CDR3 nucleotide sequence: TGTGCCAGCAGCCAGAGTCCAAGCCACGCAGATACGCAGTATTTT.

The CDR3 DNA sequence: TGTGCCAGCAGTGCGGACAGTTTCTACGAGCAGTACTTC. Translated, it gives CASSADSFYEQYF. V and J are TRBV27 and TRBJ2-7; D perhaps matches TRBD1 (6 bases). Looked up from germline, CDR1 is MNHEY and CDR2 is SMNVEV (reference sequence). The CDR3 covers 13 residues. The germline V and J ends were trimmed by 5 bases and 3 bases, with 11 bases remaining between them.

The chain has TRBV4-1 and TRBJ2-7; tentative D call: TRBD1 (6 bases). The CDR3 consists of 18 residues. The ends were cut back, 0 bases at V and 2 bases at J, with 20 bases in the middle. Germline V lookup: CDR1 MGHRA, CDR2 YSYEKL. The CDR3 DNA is TGCGCCAGCAGCCAAGAACCTTCCGGAAGAACAGGGACCTACGAGCAGTACTTC. This gives the protein CASSQEPSGRTGTYEQYF.

The chain combines TRBV5-6 with TRBJ1-2, with D hard to call. The germline CDR1 and CDR2 sequences are SGHDT and YYEEEE. The V and J ends lost 6 bases and 8 bases respectively, with 14 bases between them. The CDR3 runs 12 residues. CDR3 sequence reads: CASTHSLRGYTF. CDR3 nucleotides: TGTGCCAGCACTCACTCTTTACGGGGCTACACCTTC.

The chain couples TRBV29-1 to TRBJ1-1; D is ambiguous. This CDR3 is built from 11 residues. Trimming pared 4 bases from V and 3 bases from J, leaving 6 bases between. Germline V CDR1 and CDR2: SQVTM, ANQGSEA. The CDR3 nucleotides read TGCAGCGTTGCCCCATACACTGAAGCTTTCTTT. This gives the protein CSVAPYTEAFF.

This rearrangement joins TRBV20-1 to TRBJ1-5, with 7 nucleotides matching TRBD1. Germline V gene sequence: CDR1 DFQATT, CDR2 SNEGSKA (reference sequence). The V gene end was trimmed by 3 bases and the J gene end by 3 bases; junction bases not matched to a gene: 20. The CDR3 loop spans 19 amino acids. The CDR3 region is CSASGSSTGLVPLNQPQHF. The CDR3 DNA is TGCAGTGCTAGTGGATCATCGACAGGGTTGGTTCCTCTCAATCAGCCCCAGCATTTT.

V usage is TRBV4-1 and J usage is TRBJ2-7; no clear D gene. The DNA end favors TRBJ2-5, so the J call may be wrong. Looked up from germline, CDR1 is MGHRA and CDR2 is YSYEKL. The CDR3 spans 13 residues. The CDR3 spells CASSQVQRQTQYF. CDR3 DNA: TGCGCCAGCAGCCAAGTACAAAGGCAGACCCAGTACTTC.

This clonotype has a handful of counts. The rearrangement links TRBV18 to TRBJ2-1; D unresolved. The V gene's germline CDR1 is KGHSH and CDR2 LQKENI. The CDR3 extends over 14 amino acids. The V and J ends lost 3 bases and 4 bases respectively, with 10 bases between them. This CDR3 is CASSPHPRYNEQFF. As DNA, the CDR3 is TGTGCCAGCTCACCTCACCCTAGGTACAATGAGCAGTTCTTC. The complete variable domain, with remaining parts taken from reference TRBV18 and TRBJ2-1, reads NAGVMQNPRHLVRRRGQEARLRCSPMKGHSHVYWYRQLPEEGLKFMVYLQKENIIDESGMPKERFSAEFPKEGPSILRIQQVVRGDSAAYFCASSPHPRYNEQFFGPGTRLTVL.

The chain uses TRBV9 and TRBJ2-4; D is undetermined. CDR1 is SGDLS, CDR2 YYNGEE, per germline. The CDR3 consists of 14 residues. Trimming removed 4 bases from V and 6 bases from J, with 14 bases in between. This CDR3 is CASSPRSSGNIQYF. The CDR3 DNA reads TGTGCCAGCAGCCCTAGGAGCAGTGGAAACATTCAGTACTTC.

At least ten counts were recorded for this clonotype. The chain couples TRBV6-5 to TRBJ2-1; 11 nucleotides line up with TRBD1. The V gene's germline CDR1 is MNHEY and CDR2 SVGAGI. J gave up 6 bases and V 5 bases, and 3 bases lay outside the gene matches. This CDR3 comprises 14 residues. In nucleotides, the CDR3 is TGTGCCAGCAGTCCCGGGACAGGGGGCAATGAGCAGTTCTTC. It yields the protein CASSPGTGGNEQFF.

The CDR3 DNA follows: TGTGCCAGCAGCTTAGATCACCCTCCTCTAGCGGGGGAGACAGATACGCAGTATTTT. This sequence encodes CASSLDHPPLAGETDTQYF. V and J are TRBV11-2 and TRBJ2-3, with 10 bases that match TRBD2. The CDR3 spans 19 residues. The V and J ends lost 0 bases and 3 bases, in that order; junction bases with no gene match: 12. CDR1 is SGHAT, CDR2 FQNNGV, per germline.

The rearrangement links TRBV20-1 to TRBJ2-4; D is uncertain. V lost 5 bases and J lost 5, with 22 bases in between. The CDR3 runs 16 residues. The germline gives CDR1 DFQATT, CDR2 SNEGSKA (reference sequence). DNA for the CDR3: TGCAGTGCTCTCCGGGCCGCAAGGGCGTGGGAAAACATTCAGTACTTC. Its protein product is CSALRAARAWENIQYF.

The CDR3 here is CASTRTGGVSNQPQHF. Written as DNA, the CDR3 is TGTGCCAGCACTCGGACAGGGGGCGTTTCCAATCAGCCCCAGCATTTT. The chain couples TRBV12-3 or TRBV12-4 to TRBJ1-5; 11 bases are shared with TRBD1. The CDR3 is 16 amino acids. V shed 7 bases, J shed 3 bases, and the junction held 8 bases outside the gene matches.